This T cell receptor (beta chain) comes out of a study of T cell responses to AZD1222 COVID-19 vaccine. Findings and limits, study-wide: Baseline seropositives among AZD1222 recipients totaled only five to seven. Clonal diversity may have been underestimated in mostly white British donors.

The CDR3 runs to 13 residues. Between the trimmed V and J ends, which lost 4 bases and 7 bases, there was a span of 12 bases. CDR1 is KGHDR, CDR2 SFDVKD, per germline. Analysis merged second doses at about 4 or about 12 weeks. A remark on this clone: Its antigen is currently unknown.

TCRdb keeps only in-frame clones here, not all; method: immunoSEQ multiplex PCR. The table has fewer than 180,000 clones, 90% seen once. Sequencing used peripheral blood, obtained 28 days after the second AZD1222 dose. The chain recombines TRBV24-1 with TRBJ1-1, with D possibly TRBD1 on 5 matching bases. The TCR sequence derives from an adult who received the AZD1222 COVID-19 vaccine. CDR3 residues: CATSDRLDSEAFF. Here the CDR3 DNA reads TGTGCCACCAGTGACCGGCTCGACAGTGAAGCTTTCTTT.